This entry lists 4 T cell receptor beta chains sequenced from one sample in a study of early T cells in non-severe SARS-CoV-2 infection. Using its own MiXCR run on the 5' RACE reads, TCRdb lists one record per CDR3 protein. The table includes about 39,000 distinct CDR3 sequences, 4.7% detected once. Sequenced sample: whole blood. Receptors were obtained from an adult who was a healthcare worker with PCR-confirmed SARS-CoV-2 infection or an uninfected control (not recorded which).

This clonotype occurred a few times. This chain links TRBV20-1 with TRBJ2-5, with D unclear. V lost 1 base and J 12 bases, leaving 18 bases between the germline ends. This CDR3 spans 13 amino acids. The germline V gene encodes CDR1 DFQATT and CDR2 SNEGSKA (reference sequence). The CDR3 here is CSARAAVGQGEYF. The CDR3, as DNA: TGCAGTGCTAGAGCCGCCGTCGGTCAAGGCGAGTACTTC.

The genes are TRBV5-1 and TRBJ2-7, with 8 bases fitting TRBD2. The germline V gene has CDR1 SGHRS and CDR2 YFSETQ. The J segment lost 2 bases and the V segment lost 4 bases, leaving 8 bases of the junction unmatched. The CDR3 is made up of 15 amino acids. The CDR3 spells CASSPTSGKAYEQYF. The CDR3 region has the DNA TGCGCCAGCAGCCCCACTAGCGGCAAAGCCTACGAGCAGTACTTC.

This clonotype occurred a few times. The chain couples TRBV12-2 to TRBJ1-1; TRBD1 is the table's D call and was not checked against the DNA. TRBV12-2 is a recognized pseudogene. The CDR3 runs to 18 residues. The CDR3: CASRLKGTMSGYSTEAFF. CDR3 sequence (DNA): TGTGCAAGTCGTCTAAAGGGGACGATGTCAGGGTATTCCACTGAAGCTTTCTTT.

This clonotype was observed at least ten times. The rearrangement joins TRBV7-3 to TRBJ2-7; D perhaps matches TRBD2 (5 bases). The V and J ends lost 3 bases and 12 bases respectively, with 12 bases between them. CDR1 and CDR2 (germline): SGHTA, FQGTGA. This CDR3 is 11 amino acids long. The CDR3 region has the DNA TGTGCCAGCAGCTTGAACGGACTGTGGTACTTC. This sequence encodes CASSLNGLWYF.